The clone carrying this T cell receptor beta chain was found many times. A TCRbeta library incorporating unique molecular identifiers was prepared. TCRdb re-analysed the PCR reads in MiXCR, keeping a single row per CDR3 protein. The table shows about 200,000 distinct CDR3 sequences, with roughly 6.6% occurring only once. This specimen comes from a study of T-cell reconstitution after alpha-beta-depleted transplantation in children. The CDR3 runs 14 residues. Trimming at V came to 0 bases and at J to 9 bases, leaving 5 bases not matched to a gene. Germline V lookup: CDR1 LGHNA, CDR2 YSLEER. The sequence derives from a boy aged 2 to 10 with acute lymphoblastic leukemia, due to receive a stem cell transplant. The chain has TRBV4-3 and TRBJ2-1; 7 nucleotides match TRBD1. This specimen was PBMCs, taken before TCRalphabeta/CD19-depleted stem cell transplant. The CDR3 sequence is CASSQEGAGGEQFF. CDR3 nucleotide sequence: TGCGCCAGCAGCCAAGAAGGCGCAGGGGGTGAGCAGTTCTTC.